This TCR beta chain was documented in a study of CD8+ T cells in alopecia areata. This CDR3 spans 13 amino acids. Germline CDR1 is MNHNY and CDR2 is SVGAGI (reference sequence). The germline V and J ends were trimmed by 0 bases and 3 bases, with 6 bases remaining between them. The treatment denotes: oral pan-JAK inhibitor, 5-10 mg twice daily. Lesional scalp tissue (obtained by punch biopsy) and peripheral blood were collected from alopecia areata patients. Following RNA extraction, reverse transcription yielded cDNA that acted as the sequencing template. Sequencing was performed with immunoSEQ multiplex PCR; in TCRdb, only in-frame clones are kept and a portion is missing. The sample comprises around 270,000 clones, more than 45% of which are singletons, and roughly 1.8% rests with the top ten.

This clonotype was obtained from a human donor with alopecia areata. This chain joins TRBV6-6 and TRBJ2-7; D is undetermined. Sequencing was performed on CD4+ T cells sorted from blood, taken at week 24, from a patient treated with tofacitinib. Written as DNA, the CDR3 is TGTGCCAGCAGTTACTCTAGGGACTACGAGCAGTACTTC. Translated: CASSYSRDYEQYF.